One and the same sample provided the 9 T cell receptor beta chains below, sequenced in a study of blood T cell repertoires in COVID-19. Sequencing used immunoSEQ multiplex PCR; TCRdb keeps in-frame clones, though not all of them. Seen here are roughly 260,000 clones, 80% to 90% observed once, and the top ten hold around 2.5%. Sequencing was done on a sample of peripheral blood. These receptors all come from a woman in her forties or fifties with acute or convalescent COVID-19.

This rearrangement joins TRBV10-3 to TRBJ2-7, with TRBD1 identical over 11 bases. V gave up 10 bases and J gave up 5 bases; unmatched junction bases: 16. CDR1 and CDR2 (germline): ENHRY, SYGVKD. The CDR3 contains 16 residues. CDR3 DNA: TGTGCCAGCGGATTGGGACAGGGGGGATTGAGCCACGAGCAGTACTTC. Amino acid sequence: CASGLGQGGLSHEQYF.

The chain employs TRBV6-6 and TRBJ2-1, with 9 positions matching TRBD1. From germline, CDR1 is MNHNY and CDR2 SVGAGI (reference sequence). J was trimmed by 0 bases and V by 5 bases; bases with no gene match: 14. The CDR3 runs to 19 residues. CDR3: CASSPSIMNRGHSYNEQFF. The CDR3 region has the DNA TGTGCCAGCAGTCCGTCGATTATGAACAGGGGGCACTCCTACAATGAGCAGTTCTTC.

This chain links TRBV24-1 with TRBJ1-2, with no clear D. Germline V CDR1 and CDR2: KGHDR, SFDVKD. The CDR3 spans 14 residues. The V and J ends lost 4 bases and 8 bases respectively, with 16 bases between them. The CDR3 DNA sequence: TGTGCCACCAGTGACCCGGGAGGGATAGACGGCTACACCTTC. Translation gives CATSDPGGIDGYTF.

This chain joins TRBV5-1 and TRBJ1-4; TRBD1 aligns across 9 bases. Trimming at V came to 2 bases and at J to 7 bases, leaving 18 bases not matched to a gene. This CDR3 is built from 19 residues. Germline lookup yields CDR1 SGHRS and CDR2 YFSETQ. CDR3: CASSLDPRDRAYSGEKLFF. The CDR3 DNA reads TGCGCCAGCAGCTTAGATCCGCGGGACAGGGCATACTCGGGTGAAAAACTGTTTTTT.

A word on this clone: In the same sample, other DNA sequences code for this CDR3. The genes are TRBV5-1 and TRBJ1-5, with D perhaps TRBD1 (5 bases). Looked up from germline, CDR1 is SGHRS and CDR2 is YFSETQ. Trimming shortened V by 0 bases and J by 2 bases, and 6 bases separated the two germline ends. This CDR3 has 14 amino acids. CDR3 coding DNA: TGCGCCAGCAGCTTGGAAGGGGGCAATCAGCCCCAGCATTTT. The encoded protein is CASSLEGGNQPQHF.

The CDR3 sequence is CASSYELGAHNEQFF. CDR3 coding DNA: TGTGCCAGCAGTTACGAGTTGGGGGCTCACAATGAGCAGTTCTTC. The chain is built from TRBV6-6 and TRBJ2-1, with D possibly being TRBD1 (6 bases). V was cut by 2 bases and J by 5 bases, with 13 bases left in between. This CDR3 has 15 residues. Germline V gene data show CDR1 as MNHNY and CDR2 as SVGAGI (reference sequence).

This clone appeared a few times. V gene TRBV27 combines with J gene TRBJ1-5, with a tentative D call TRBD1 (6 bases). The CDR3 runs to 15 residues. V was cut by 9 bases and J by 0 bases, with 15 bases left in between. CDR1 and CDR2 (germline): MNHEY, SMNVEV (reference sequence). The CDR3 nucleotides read TGTGCCAGTCAAGCACAGGGTTATAGCAATCAGCCCCAGCATTTT. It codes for CASQAQGYSNQPQHF.

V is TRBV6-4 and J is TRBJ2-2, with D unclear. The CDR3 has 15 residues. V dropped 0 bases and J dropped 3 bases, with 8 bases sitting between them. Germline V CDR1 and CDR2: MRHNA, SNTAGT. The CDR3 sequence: CASSDSTLHTGELFF. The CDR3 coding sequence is TGTGCCAGCAGTGACTCGACACTTCACACCGGGGAGCTGTTTTTT.

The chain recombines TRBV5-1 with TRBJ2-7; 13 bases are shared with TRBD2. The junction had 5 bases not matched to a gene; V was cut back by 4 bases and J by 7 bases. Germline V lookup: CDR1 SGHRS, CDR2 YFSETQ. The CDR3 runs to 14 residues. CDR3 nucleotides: TGCGCCAGCAGCCTCGGACTAGCGGGAGCTGAGCAGTACTTC. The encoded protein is CASSLGLAGAEQYF.